Below are 25 T cell receptor beta chains sequenced from a single sample in a study of patients and donors after allogeneic stem cell transplantation. One entry per CDR3 protein results from TCRdb running MiXCR on the RT-PCR reads. Among 200,000 to 250,000 distinct CDR3 sequences listed, less than 15% were seen once. The sample consisted of blood, either unsorted or a sorted T cell fraction (not recorded which). These TCRs come from a human donor who was either an allogeneic HSCT recipient or a stem cell or donor lymphocyte infusion donor (not recorded which). It is not recorded whose cells these are; they may come from a transplant donor.

The chain couples TRBV27 to TRBJ2-4; the D is unclear. V dropped 5 bases and J dropped 1 base, with 9 bases sitting between them. The germline V gene has CDR1 MNHEY and CDR2 SMNVEV (reference sequence). This CDR3 has 14 amino acids. The CDR3 nucleotides read TGTGCCAGCAGTAGGATGGGGGCCAAAAACATTCAGTACTTC. It yields the protein CASSRMGAKNIQYF.

The J gene is TRBJ1-6, the V gene TRBV19; no firm D call. The V and J ends lost 8 bases and 7 bases respectively, with 9 bases between them. The CDR3 spans 12 residues. Per the germline V gene, CDR1 is LNHDA and CDR2 is SQIVND (reference sequence). The CDR3 DNA follows: TGTGCCAGTTCCCCACTGAATTCACCCCTCCACTTT. Translation gives CASSPLNSPLHF.

The V call is TRBV20-1, the J call TRBJ2-7; no clear D gene. Germline V gene data show CDR1 as DFQATT and CDR2 as SNEGSKA (reference sequence). This CDR3 is built from 12 residues. V was cut by 4 bases and J by 3 bases, with 10 bases left in between. CDR3 nucleotide sequence: TGCAGTGCTACCATCTCAGGCTACGAGCAGTACTTC. Residues: CSATISGYEQYF.

This clonotype was counted ten times or more. The J gene is TRBJ1-1, the V gene TRBV24-1; D is ambiguous. V dropped 7 bases and J dropped 0 bases, with 17 bases sitting between them. Germline-derived CDR1 and CDR2 are KGHDR and SFDVKD. CDR3 length: 16 residues. CDR3 DNA sequence: TGTGCCACCAGCTCATCGACGACAAGAATGAACACTGAAGCTTTCTTT. Protein sequence: CATSSSTTRMNTEAFF.

V is TRBV20-1 and J is TRBJ2-3; D is possibly TRBD2 (5 bases). The CDR3 has 15 amino acids. Germline values: CDR1 DFQATT, CDR2 SNEGSKA (reference sequence). The ends were cut back, 0 bases at V and 0 bases at J, with 10 bases in the middle. The CDR3 region is CSARDPQRSTDTQYF. DNA of the CDR3: TGCAGTGCTAGAGATCCGCAGCGGAGCACAGATACGCAGTATTTT.

This chain uses TRBV6-6 with TRBJ1-2; no clear D gene. Germline V lookup: CDR1 MNHNY, CDR2 SVGAGI (reference sequence). This CDR3 is built from 13 residues. The germline V and J ends were trimmed by 2 bases and 7 bases, with 11 bases remaining between them. As DNA, the CDR3 is TGTGCCAGCAGTTACGAGGGCAGAGCTGGCTACACCTTC. Protein product: CASSYEGRAGYTF.

This chain links TRBV7-2 with TRBJ2-7; the match to TRBD2 covers 9 bases. After removal of 0 bases from V and 4 bases from J, the junction contained 7 bases not matched to a gene. The CDR3 has 16 amino acids. The germline V gene encodes CDR1 SGHTA and CDR2 FQGNSA. The CDR3 DNA follows: TGTGCCAGCAGCTTAGCCGGGACTAGCAAAAATTACGAGCAGTACTTC. This translates into CASSLAGTSKNYEQYF.

This chain connects TRBV20-1 to TRBJ2-1; D may match TRBD1 or TRBD2 (5 bases each). V was cut by 1 base and J by 7 bases, with 23 bases left in between. This CDR3 comprises 17 residues. From germline, CDR1 is DFQATT and CDR2 SNEGSKA (reference sequence). Here the CDR3 DNA reads TGCAGTGCTAGAGGGAGCCTTAGCGTGGGGCCGGGGAATGAGCAGTTCTTC. Its translation is CSARGSLSVGPGNEQFF.

The rearrangement joins TRBV11-2 to TRBJ2-6; no reliable D call. The germline CDR1 and CDR2 sequences are SGHAT and FQNNGV. CDR3 size: 20 residues. Trimming removed 5 bases at V and 0 bases at J, with 23 bases between. CDR3 protein: CASSRSGSVTAASGANVLTF. The DNA for the CDR3 is TGTGCCAGCAGCCGCTCAGGAAGTGTTACCGCCGCCTCTGGGGCCAACGTCCTGACTTTC.

This clonotype was seen repeatedly, ten times or more. The chain is built from TRBV20-1 and TRBJ1-1, with 9 nucleotides matching TRBD1. Trimming took 3 bases from V and 1 from J; bases not matched to a gene: 3. Germline V gene lookup returns CDR1 DFQATT and CDR2 SNEGSKA (reference sequence). The CDR3 runs 14 residues. CDR3 region: CSASEGQGNTEAFF. DNA of the CDR3: TGCAGTGCTAGTGAGGGACAGGGGAACACTGAAGCTTTCTTT.

The table lists this clonotype with a few counts. This rearrangement joins TRBV15 to TRBJ2-5; perhaps TRBD1 as D (6 bases). Looked up from germline, CDR1 is LNHNV and CDR2 is YYDKDF (reference sequence). The CDR3 spans 15 residues. The V end lost 0 bases, the J end lost 6 bases, and 14 bases lay between the germline ends. CDR3 residues: CATSRDRGGTKTQYF. For the CDR3, the DNA is TGTGCCACCAGCAGAGATCGGGGTGGGACAAAGACCCAGTACTTC.

The chain combines TRBV6-1 with TRBJ1-6; D call uncertain. The germline V gene encodes CDR1 MNHNS and CDR2 SASEGT. The CDR3 has 13 residues. V lost 5 bases to trimming and J lost 11 bases, with 13 bases between them. The CDR3 loop is CASSPSYMTPLHF. Written as DNA, the CDR3 is TGTGCCAGCAGTCCCTCCTATATGACACCCCTCCACTTT.

The chain uses TRBV30 and TRBJ1-5, with 8 positions matching TRBD1. Losses at the gene ends were 3 bases for V and 3 bases for J; bases not matched to a gene: 10. Germline V gene sequence: CDR1 GTSNPN, CDR2 SVGIG (reference sequence). This CDR3 contains 16 residues. This CDR3 is CAWSAQDRAFNQPQHF. DNA for the CDR3: TGTGCCTGGAGCGCCCAGGACAGGGCTTTCAATCAGCCCCAGCATTTT.

The CDR3 protein is CASSTGLAGGEQFF. The CDR3 nucleotides read TGCGCCAGCAGCACCGGACTAGCGGGAGGTGAGCAGTTCTTC. The chain links TRBV5-1 to TRBJ2-1, with TRBD2 matching over 14 bases. This CDR3 has 14 residues. Germline CDR1 reads SGHRS; CDR2 reads YFSETQ. V lost 4 bases, J lost 9 bases, and 3 bases stayed unmatched. Complete variable domain (other parts from reference TRBV5-1 and TRBJ2-1): KAGVTQTPRYLIKTRGQQVTLSCSPISGHRSVSWYQQTPGQGLQFLFEYFSETQRNKGNFPGRFSGRQFSNSRSEMNVSTLELGDSALYLCASSTGLAGGEQFFGPGTRLTVL.

This sequence joins TRBV5-1 and TRBJ2-5; D gene uncertain. Trimming removed 0 bases at V and 7 bases at J, with 13 bases between. The germline V gene encodes CDR1 SGHRS and CDR2 YFSETQ. The CDR3 is 14 amino acids. The CDR3 region has the DNA TGCGCCAGCAGCTTGGATAACGGACCGAGGACCCAGTACTTC. As protein: CASSLDNGPRTQYF.

The chain employs TRBV28 and TRBJ2-7; D is uncertain. Germline V gene data show CDR1 as MDHEN and CDR2 as SYDVKM. The CDR3 covers 14 residues. V lost 0 bases, J lost 2 bases, and 8 bases lay in between. DNA of the CDR3: TGTGCCAGCAGTTTATGGGCGATCCCCTACGAGCAGTACTTC. It encodes CASSLWAIPYEQYF.

This clonotype was counted a few times. The chain is built from TRBV5-1 and TRBJ1-4; D gene uncertain. Germline CDR1 SGHRS, CDR2 YFSETQ. V was trimmed by 4 bases and J by 4 bases, leaving 17 bases between them. The CDR3 is 16 amino acids. The CDR3 loop is CASSESTIPGNEKLFF. The CDR3 DNA is TGCGCCAGCAGCGAAAGTACAATTCCCGGTAATGAAAAACTGTTTTTT.

This clonotype turned up a few times. The rearrangement uses TRBV18 and TRBJ2-2, with unresolved D. The CDR3 consists of 14 residues. Germline V lookup: CDR1 KGHSH, CDR2 LQKENI. V dropped 3 bases and J dropped 3 bases, with 8 bases sitting between them. CDR3 protein: CASSPAKHTGELFF. The CDR3, as DNA: TGTGCCAGCTCACCCGCTAAGCACACCGGGGAGCTGTTTTTT. Drawing the rest from reference TRBV18 and TRBJ2-2, the complete variable domain is NAGVMQNPRHLVRRRGQEARLRCSPMKGHSHVYWYRQLPEEGLKFMVYLQKENIIDESGMPKERFSAEFPKEGPSILRIQQVVRGDSAAYFCASSPAKHTGELFFGEGSRLTVL.

This clonotype has just a few counts. The rearrangement joins TRBV20-1 to TRBJ1-1; 8 bases align to TRBD1. V lost 3 bases, J lost 5 bases, and 5 bases stayed unmatched. Germline V gene data show CDR1 as DFQATT and CDR2 as SNEGSKA (reference sequence). The CDR3 totals 13 residues. For the CDR3, the DNA is TGCAGTGCTAGTCAGGGGGCTAGGACTGAAGCTTTCTTT. Translating it yields CSASQGARTEAFF.

The sample holds many counts of this clonotype. The rearrangement uses TRBV7-2 and TRBJ2-2; a possible D gene is TRBD1 (5 bases). The V end lost 5 bases, the J end lost 2 bases, and 18 bases lay between the germline ends. The CDR3 consists of 17 residues. Looked up from germline, CDR1 is SGHTA and CDR2 is FQGNSA. The CDR3 spells CASSIDFQGVNTGELFF. Written as DNA, the CDR3 is TGTGCCAGCAGCATAGATTTTCAGGGTGTAAACACCGGGGAGCTGTTTTTT. Full variable domain (remainder filled in from reference TRBV7-2 and TRBJ2-2): GAGVSQSPSNKVTEKGKDVELRCDPISGHTALYWYRQSLGQGLEFLIYFQGNSAPDKSGLPSDRFSAERTGGSVSTLTIQRTQQEDSAVYLCASSIDFQGVNTGELFFGEGSRLTVL.

This clonotype was counted only a few times. V and J are TRBV7-9 and TRBJ2-1; 12 nucleotides agree with TRBD2. Germline V lookup: CDR1 SEHNR, CDR2 FQNEAQ (reference sequence). This CDR3 comprises 16 residues. J gave up 7 bases and V 1 base, and 5 bases lay outside the gene matches. The CDR3, as DNA: TGTGCCAGCAGCTTAGAAGGGACTAGCGGGTTAAATGAGCAGTTCTTC. It encodes CASSLEGTSGLNEQFF.

This clonotype occurred many times. The CDR3 region is CASSFGGNQPQHF. The CDR3 nucleotides read TGTGCCAGCAGCTTCGGCGGGAATCAGCCCCAGCATTTT. J is TRBJ1-5 and V is TRBV7-9; the D is unclear. Trimming stripped 3 bases from V and 4 bases from J, with 7 bases between. The CDR3 is 13 residues long. The germline V gene encodes CDR1 SEHNR and CDR2 FQNEAQ (reference sequence).

The genes are TRBV19 and TRBJ1-4; D perhaps matches TRBD1 (6 bases). The germline V gene encodes CDR1 LNHDA and CDR2 SQIVND (reference sequence). Trimming took 2 bases from V and 0 from J, leaving 13 bases between them. This CDR3 contains 17 residues. The CDR3 coding sequence is TGTGCCAGTAGTATACTGTTGGGGGCCACAACTAATGAAAAACTGTTTTTT. It yields the protein CASSILLGATTNEKLFF.

In this sample, this clonotype turned up many times. The V call is TRBV12-3 or TRBV12-4, the J call TRBJ2-5, with D maybe TRBD1 (6 bases). The CDR3 sequence is 14 residues long. Trimming cost V 7 bases and J 0 bases, with 12 bases left between them. The CDR3 region is CASNLQGYQETQYF. The CDR3 DNA follows: TGTGCCAGCAACCTACAGGGATACCAAGAGACCCAGTACTTC.

The CDR3 sequence: CASSLVVGGPSNTEAFF. The CDR3 bases are TGTGCCAGCAGCTTGGTGGTCGGGGGGCCGTCGAACACTGAAGCTTTCTTT. The chain is built from TRBV5-4 and TRBJ1-1; D might be TRBD1 (6 bases). The CDR3 has 17 residues. Looked up from germline, CDR1 is SGHNT and CDR2 is YYREEE (reference sequence). V was clipped by 0 bases and J by 1 base, with 16 bases between them. The variable domain in full, with the rest retrieved from reference TRBV5-4 and TRBJ1-1, is ETGVTQSPTHLIKTRGQQVTLRCSSQSGHNTVSWYQQALGQGPQFIFQYYREEENGRGNFPPRFSGLQFPNYSSELNVNALELDDSALYLCASSLVVGGPSNTEAFFGQGTRLTVV.